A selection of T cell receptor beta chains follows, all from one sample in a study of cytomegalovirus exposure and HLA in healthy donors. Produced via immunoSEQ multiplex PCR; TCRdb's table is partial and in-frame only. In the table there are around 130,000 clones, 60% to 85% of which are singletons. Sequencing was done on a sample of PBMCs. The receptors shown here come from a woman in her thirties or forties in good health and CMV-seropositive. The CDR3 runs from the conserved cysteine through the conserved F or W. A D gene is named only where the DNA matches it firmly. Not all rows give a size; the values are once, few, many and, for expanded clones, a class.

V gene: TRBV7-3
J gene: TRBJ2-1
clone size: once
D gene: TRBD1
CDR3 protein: CASSLDRGVNEQFF
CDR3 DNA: TGTGCCAGCAGCTTAGACAGGGGTGTGAATGAGCAGTTCTTC

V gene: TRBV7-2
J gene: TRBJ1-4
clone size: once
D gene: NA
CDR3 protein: CASSLGGSTANEKLFF
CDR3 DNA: TGTGCCAGCAGCTTAGGAGGTAGTACGGCAAATGAAAAACTGTTTTTT

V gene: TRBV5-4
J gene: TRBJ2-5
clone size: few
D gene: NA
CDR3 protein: CASSRGQGGETQYF
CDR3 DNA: TGTGCCAGCAGCCGCGGACAGGGAGGGGAGACCCAGTACTTC

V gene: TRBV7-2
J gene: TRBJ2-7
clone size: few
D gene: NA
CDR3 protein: CASSFRDRHQYF
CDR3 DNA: TGTGCCAGCAGCTTTAGAGACAGGCATCAGTACTTC

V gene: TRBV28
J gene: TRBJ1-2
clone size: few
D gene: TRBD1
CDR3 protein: CASRPGTGYGYTF
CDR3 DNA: TGTGCCAGCAGGCCAGGGACAGGCTATGGCTACACCTTC

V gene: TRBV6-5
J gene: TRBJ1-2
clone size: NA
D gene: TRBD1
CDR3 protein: CASSYLGTGLNGYTF
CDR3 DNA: TGTGCCAGCAGTTACCTCGGGACAGGTTTGAATGGCTACACCTTC

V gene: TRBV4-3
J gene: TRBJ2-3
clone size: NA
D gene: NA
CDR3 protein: CASSQDYQEGTDTQYF
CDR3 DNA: TGCGCCAGCAGCCAAGATTACCAGGAGGGTACAGATACGCAGTATTTT

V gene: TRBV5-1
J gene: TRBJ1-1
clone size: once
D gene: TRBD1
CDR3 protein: CASSLLDRADEAFF
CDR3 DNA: TGCGCCAGCAGCCTATTGGACAGGGCGGATGAAGCTTTCTTT

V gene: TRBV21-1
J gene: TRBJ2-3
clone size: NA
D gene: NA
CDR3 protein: CASSDGRANDTQYF
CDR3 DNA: TGTGCCAGCAGCGACGGGAGGGCCAATGATACGCAGTATTTT

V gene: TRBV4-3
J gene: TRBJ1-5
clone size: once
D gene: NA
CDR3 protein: CASSQDWDTPNQPQHF
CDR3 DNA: TGCGCCAGCAGCCAAGATTGGGACACCCCTAATCAGCCCCAGCATTTT

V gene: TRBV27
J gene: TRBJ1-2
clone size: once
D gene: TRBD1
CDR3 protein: CASSPGSRTGDYGYTF
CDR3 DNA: TGTGCCAGCAGTCCCGGGTCGCGAACAGGGGACTATGGCTACACCTTC

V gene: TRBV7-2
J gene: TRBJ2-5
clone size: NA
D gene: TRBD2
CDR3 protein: CASSVGLAGETQYF
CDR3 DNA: TGTGCCAGCAGCGTGGGACTAGCGGGAGAGACCCAGTACTTC

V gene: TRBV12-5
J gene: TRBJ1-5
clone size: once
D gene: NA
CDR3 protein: CASGLGPVYNQPQHF
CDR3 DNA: TGTGCTAGTGGTTTGGGGCCAGTTTACAATCAGCCCCAGCATTTT

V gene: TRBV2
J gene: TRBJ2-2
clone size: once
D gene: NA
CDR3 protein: CASSDKRLDNTGELFF
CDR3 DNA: TGTGCCAGCAGTGATAAGAGACTAGATAACACCGGGGAGCTGTTTTTT

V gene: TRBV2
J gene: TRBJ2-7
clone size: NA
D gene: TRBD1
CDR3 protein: CASTPGQGSYEQYF
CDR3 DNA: TGTGCCAGCACTCCGGGACAGGGGTCCTACGAGCAGTACTTC

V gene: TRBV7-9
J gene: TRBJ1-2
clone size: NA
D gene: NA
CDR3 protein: CASSLNEGSTGYTF
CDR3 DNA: TGTGCCAGCAGCTTAAATGAGGGATCGACTGGCTACACCTTC

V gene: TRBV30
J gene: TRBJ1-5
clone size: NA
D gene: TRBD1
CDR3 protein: CAWDRGLNQPQHF
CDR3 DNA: TGTGCCTGGGACAGGGGACTCAATCAGCCCCAGCATTTT

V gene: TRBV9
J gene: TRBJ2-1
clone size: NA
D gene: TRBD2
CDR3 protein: CASSVVAGGPHNEQFF
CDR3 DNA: TGTGCCAGCAGCGTAGTCGCGGGAGGGCCCCACAATGAGCAGTTCTTC

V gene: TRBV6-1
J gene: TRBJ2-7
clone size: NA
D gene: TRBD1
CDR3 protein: CASRGTGFYEQYF
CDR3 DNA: TGTGCCAGCAGGGGGACAGGATTCTACGAGCAGTACTTC

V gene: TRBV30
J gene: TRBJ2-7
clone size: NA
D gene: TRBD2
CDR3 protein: CAWSPRSGRNYEQYF
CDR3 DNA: TGTGCCTGGAGTCCCCGTAGCGGGAGAAACTACGAGCAGTACTTC